The rows below give T cell receptor beta chains drawn from one sample of a study of T cell responses to AZD1222 COVID-19 vaccine. TCRdb's table, derived via immunoSEQ multiplex PCR, lists solely in-frame clones and lacks some. The data hold about 190,000 clones, with about nine tenths observed a single time. Material: peripheral blood, obtained on day 0 of AZD1222 vaccination. Receptors were obtained from an adult in good health. Both conserved end residues are part of each CDR3. D genes are given only for firm matches. Clone size is stated in some rows and not others, as once, few, many or a class when expanded.

D: TRBD1; V: TRBV10-2; size: NA; J: TRBJ2-6; CDR3: CASSIPGGRTSGANVLTF; DNA: TGCGCCAGCTCTATTCCAGGGGGACGGACCTCTGGGGCCAACGTCCTGACTTTC
D: NA; V: TRBV9; size: NA; J: TRBJ2-6; CDR3: CASSVKVVPLSGANVLTF; DNA: TGTGCCAGCAGCGTAAAGGTCGTCCCTCTCTCTGGGGCCAACGTCCTGACTTTC
D: TRBD2; V: TRBV7-2; size: NA; J: TRBJ2-2; CDR3: CASSPHVGGTNTGELFF; DNA: TGTGCCAGCAGCCCCCACGTGGGGGGGACGAACACCGGGGAGCTGTTTTTT
D: NA; V: TRBV29-1; size: NA; J: TRBJ2-5; CDR3: CSVDGEGAQETQYF; DNA: TGCAGCGTTGATGGGGAGGGGGCCCAAGAGACCCAGTACTTC
D: NA; V: TRBV5-6; size: NA; J: TRBJ2-7; CDR3: CASSLDNRYEQYF; DNA: TGTGCCAGCTCCCTTGACAATCGGTACGAGCAGTACTTC
D: NA; V: TRBV7-9; size: NA; J: TRBJ2-7; CDR3: CASSADRVLGEQYF; DNA: TGTGCCAGCAGCGCCGACAGAGTTCTCGGCGAGCAGTACTTC
D: TRBD1; V: TRBV5-1; size: NA; J: TRBJ2-7; CDR3: CASSTGTGSTKQYF; DNA: TGCGCCAGCAGCACCGGGACAGGATCTACGAAGCAGTACTTC
D: NA; V: TRBV29-1; size: NA; J: TRBJ1-3; CDR3: CSVAGLEAGNTIYF; DNA: TGCAGCGTGGCGGGACTGGAAGCTGGAAACACCATATATTTT
D: NA; V: TRBV2; size: few; J: TRBJ2-5; CDR3: CASSETVTYNQETQYF; DNA: TGTGCCAGCAGTGAAACAGTAACCTATAATCAAGAGACCCAGTACTTC
D: NA; V: TRBV5-1; size: NA; J: TRBJ2-2; CDR3: CASSTGVVGELFF; DNA: TGCGCCAGCAGCACCGGAGTGGTCGGGGAGCTGTTTTTT
D: NA; V: TRBV7-2; size: NA; J: TRBJ2-3; CDR3: CASSPNTDTQYF; DNA: TGTGCCAGCAGCCCGAACACAGATACGCAGTATTTT
D: TRBD1; V: TRBV10-1; size: NA; J: TRBJ1-1; CDR3: CASSDPQGDGGTEAFF; DNA: TGCGCCAGCAGTGACCCGCAGGGGGATGGCGGCACTGAAGCTTTCTTT
D: TRBD1; V: TRBV18; size: NA; J: TRBJ1-2; CDR3: CASSPGQGDGYTF; DNA: TGTGCCAGCTCCCCTGGACAGGGAGATGGCTACACCTTC
D: TRBD1; V: TRBV29-1; size: NA; J: TRBJ2-7; CDR3: CSVAHRDRGSDEQYF; DNA: TGCAGCGTTGCCCACCGGGACAGGGGGTCGGACGAGCAGTACTTC
D: NA; V: TRBV28; size: few; J: TRBJ2-1; CDR3: CASSFSVYNEQFF; DNA: TGTGCCAGCAGTTTCTCCGTCTACAATGAGCAGTTCTTC
D: NA; V: TRBV7-2; size: NA; J: TRBJ1-2; CDR3: CASSLSRGAEGRGYTF; DNA: TGTGCCAGCAGCTTATCGAGGGGCGCAGAAGGGAGAGGCTACACCTTC